The 22 T cell receptor beta chains below come from one sample, sequenced in a study of T cell repertoires in cytomegalovirus infection. Via MiXCR, TCRdb re-called the reads, giving one row per CDR3 protein. In the table there are 65,000 to 90,000 distinct CDR3 sequences, 3.5% to 4.5% of which are singletons. Source material: PBMCs. The receptors here all came from a human donor in good health (CMV status not recorded). Some clones in this sample may be carry-over from other donors' samples.

This clonotype showed up many times. The CDR3 loop is CASSLQGRTSYTF. CDR3 DNA sequence: TGTGCCAGCAGCTTACAGGGGCGGACAAGCTACACCTTC. The rearrangement joins TRBV7-2 to TRBJ1-2; possibly TRBD1 for D (6 bases). Trimming stripped 2 bases from V and 9 bases from J, with 13 bases between. Germline V lookup: CDR1 SGHTA, CDR2 FQGNSA. This CDR3 comprises 13 residues.

This clonotype was detected ten times or more. This chain uses TRBV7-9 with TRBJ1-3; D not resolved. V was clipped by 11 bases and J by 6 bases, with 8 bases between them. The CDR3 spans 10 residues. Germline CDR1 and CDR2: SEHNR and FQNEAQ (reference sequence). Here the CDR3 reads CASGENTIYF. The CDR3 DNA sequence: TGTGCCTCCGGGGAAAACACCATATATTTT. The full variable domain, with the rest looked up from reference TRBV7-9 and TRBJ1-3, is DTGVSQNPRHKITKRGQNVTFRCDPISEHNRLYWYRQTLGQGPEFLTYFQNEAQLEKSRLLSDRFSAERPKGSFSTLEIQRTEQGDSAMYLCASGENTIYFGEGSWLTVV.

This clonotype came up many times. The CDR3 bases are TGTGCCAGGAGGGTTTCCTTATTAAATCAGCCCCAGCATTTT. Its translation is CARRVSLLNQPQHF. The genes are TRBV6-2 or TRBV6-3 and TRBJ1-5; D uncertain. The germline CDR1 and CDR2 sequences are MNHEY and SVGEGT. CDR3 size: 14 residues. V lost 9 bases and J 4 bases, leaving 16 bases between the germline ends.

This clonotype appeared many times. The J gene is TRBJ2-1, the V gene TRBV6-2 or TRBV6-3; 7 bases align to TRBD1. This CDR3 comprises 13 residues. CDR1 and CDR2 from the germline V gene are MNHEY and SVGEGT. V was clipped by 7 bases and J by 7 bases; unmatched bases: 7. The CDR3 loop is CASNQGVQNEQFF. The CDR3 nucleotides read TGTGCCAGCAACCAGGGGGTCCAGAATGAGCAGTTCTTC.

In its sample, this clonotype was seen many times. The genes are TRBV5-1 and TRBJ2-7, with D perhaps matching TRBD1 or TRBD2 (5 bases each). V was pared by 2 bases and J by 6 bases, with 18 bases between. The CDR3 extends over 15 amino acids. In germline, CDR1 is SGHRS, CDR2 YFSETQ. DNA of the CDR3: TGCGCCAGCAGCTTAGGGACCCCCCAGGAGGTCGAGCAGTACTTC. It specifies CASSLGTPQEVEQYF.

This clonotype was seen many times. The chain joins TRBV7-2 to TRBJ2-7; no reliable D call. Trimming left V 3 bases short and J 0 bases short, with 12 bases between. Germline CDR1 SGHTA, CDR2 FQGNSA. There are 15 residues in the CDR3. The CDR3 DNA sequence: TGTGCCAGCAGCTTCAGTGGCTCTATCTCCTACGAGCAGTACTTC. Encoded protein: CASSFSGSISYEQYF.

In its sample, this clonotype was seen many times. V gene TRBV28 combines with J gene TRBJ1-4, with TRBD1 identical over 7 bases. The CDR3 spans 13 residues. CDR1 is MDHEN and CDR2 is SYDVKM in the germline V gene. Trimming cost V 9 bases and J 3 bases; bases outside gene matches: 4. Here the CDR3 reads CASWDSSNEKLFF. The CDR3 bases are TGTGCCAGTTGGGACAGTTCTAATGAAAAACTGTTTTTT. Full variable domain (rest looked up from reference TRBV28 and TRBJ1-4): DVKVTQSSRYLVKRTGEKVFLECVQDMDHENMFWYRQDPGLGLRLIYFSYDVKMKEKGDIPEGYSVSREKKERFSLILESASTNQTSMYLCASWDSSNEKLFFGSGTQLSVL.

The table lists this clonotype with many counts. The chain carries TRBV19 and TRBJ1-1; 7 bases map to TRBD1. The CDR3 totals 13 residues. Germline CDR1 is LNHDA and CDR2 is SQIVND (reference sequence). The V gene end was trimmed by 8 bases and the J gene end by 2 bases; junction bases not matched to a gene: 5. CDR3 coding DNA: TGTGCCAGTGGGTGGGACAGAAACACTGAAGCTTTCTTT. This sequence encodes CASGWDRNTEAFF.

This clonotype was recorded at least ten times. The chain links TRBV6-2 or TRBV6-3 to TRBJ2-7, with TRBD2 as a possible D gene (5 bases). This CDR3 contains 15 residues. Trimming cost V 2 bases and J 1 base, with 12 bases left between them. Germline values: CDR1 MNHEY, CDR2 SVGEGT. Here the CDR3 DNA reads TGTGCCAGCAGTTACCCGGGGATTAGTTCCTACGAGCAGTACTTC. This codes for CASSYPGISSYEQYF.

In its sample, this clonotype was seen many times. The rearrangement joins TRBV20-1 to TRBJ2-7, with D possibly TRBD1 on 5 matching bases. Per the germline V gene, CDR1 is DFQATT and CDR2 is SNEGSKA (reference sequence). The CDR3 sequence is 15 residues long. Trimming took 4 bases from V and 1 from J, leaving 17 bases between them. CDR3 DNA: TGCAGTGCTACCATTCGAAGGGGAAGATCCTACGAGCAGTACTTC. It yields the protein CSATIRRGRSYEQYF.

The sample holds many counts of this clonotype. The J gene is TRBJ1-3, the V gene TRBV13; D might be TRBD1 (6 bases). Germline values: CDR1 PRHDT, CDR2 FYEKMQ (reference sequence). The CDR3 consists of 14 residues. Trimming took off 4 bases at V and 0 bases at J, with 7 bases between the two ends. CDR3 loop: CASSSDSSGNTIYF. CDR3 coding DNA: TGTGCCAGCAGCTCGGACAGCTCTGGAAACACCATATATTTT.

In its sample, this clonotype was seen many times. V usage is TRBV4-1 and J usage is TRBJ1-2; D not certain. The germline V and J ends were trimmed by 0 bases and 5 bases, with 4 bases remaining between them. CDR3 length: 12 residues. Germline assignment: CDR1 MGHRA and CDR2 YSYEKL. CDR3 sequence reads: CASSQDSYGYTF. The CDR3 DNA is TGCGCCAGCAGCCAAGATTCTTATGGCTACACCTTC.

This clonotype occurred many times. The chain carries TRBV7-2 and TRBJ2-1; tentative D call: TRBD2 (7 bases). V was clipped by 5 bases and J by 7 bases, with 18 bases between them. Germline lookup yields CDR1 SGHTA and CDR2 FQGNSA. This CDR3 comprises 15 residues. In DNA form, the CDR3 reads TGTGCCAGCAGCCCGGGGGGCGGGGGTGGGAATGAGCAGTTCTTC. Protein product: CASSPGGGGGNEQFF. Drawing the rest from reference TRBV7-2 and TRBJ2-1, the complete variable domain is GAGVSQSPSNKVTEKGKDVELRCDPISGHTALYWYRQSLGQGLEFLIYFQGNSAPDKSGLPSDRFSAERTGGSVSTLTIQRTQQEDSAVYLCASSPGGGGGNEQFFGPGTRLTVL.

This clonotype has ten or more counts. This sequence joins TRBV6-2 or TRBV6-3 and TRBJ2-4; D might be TRBD2 (6 bases). Germline V gene data show CDR1 as MNHEY and CDR2 as SVGEGT. This CDR3 comprises 16 residues. Between the trimmed V and J ends, which lost 3 bases and 0 bases, there was a span of 12 bases. For the CDR3, the DNA is TGTGCCAGCAGTTATCGGTCCGGGAGAGCCAAAAACATTCAGTACTTC. Amino acid sequence: CASSYRSGRAKNIQYF.

In its sample, this clonotype was seen many times. The rearrangement joins TRBV20-1 to TRBJ2-3; 7 bases are a match to TRBD1. Germline values: CDR1 DFQATT, CDR2 SNEGSKA (reference sequence). The CDR3 extends over 15 amino acids. V lost 4 bases and J lost 2; bases outside the gene matches: 9. In DNA form, the CDR3 reads TGCAGTGCTACAGCCGGGACAGACACCACAGATACGCAGTATTTT. It yields the protein CSATAGTDTTDTQYF.

This clonotype was detected many times. The chain is built from TRBV12-3 or TRBV12-4 and TRBJ2-7; D not certain. This CDR3 spans 14 amino acids. Trimming took off 2 bases at V and 2 bases at J, with 10 bases between the two ends. This CDR3 is CASSLNQKAYEQYF. CDR3 sequence (DNA): TGTGCCAGCAGTTTAAACCAGAAAGCCTACGAGCAGTACTTC.

This clonotype was detected many times. V is TRBV5-6 and J is TRBJ1-6, with D perhaps TRBD1 (5 bases). V was shortened by 4 bases and J by 2 bases, with 10 bases between the two germline ends. Germline V CDR1 and CDR2: SGHDT, YYEEEE. The CDR3 extends over 15 amino acids. In DNA form, the CDR3 reads TGTGCCAGCAGCCCCACGACAGCCTATAATTCACCCCTCCACTTT. It translates to CASSPTTAYNSPLHF. Based on the CDR3 plus reference TRBV5-6 and TRBJ1-6, the full variable domain is DAGVTQSPTHLIKTRGQQVTLRCSPKSGHDTVSWYQQALGQGPQFIFQYYEEEERQRGNFPDRFSGHQFPNYSSELNVNALLLGDSALYLCASSPTTAYNSPLHFGNGTRLTVT.

This clonotype has ten or more counts. The gene calls are TRBV6-4 and TRBJ2-5; perhaps TRBD1 as D (5 bases). In germline, CDR1 is MRHNA, CDR2 SNTAGT. CDR3 size: 16 residues. Trimming removed 3 bases from V and 5 bases from J, with 19 bases in between. This CDR3 is CASSEGDSPPRETQYF. CDR3 sequence (DNA): TGTGCCAGCAGTGAAGGCGACAGTCCCCCGAGGGAGACCCAGTACTTC.

At least ten counts were recorded for this clonotype. The V gene is TRBV5-1, the J gene TRBJ1-5, with 7 bases identical to TRBD1. Unmatched junction bases numbered 4, after V lost 2 bases and J lost 5 bases. In germline, CDR1 is SGHRS, CDR2 YFSETQ. This CDR3 has 14 residues. CDR3 sequence: CASSFGQGDQPQHF. The CDR3 nucleotides are TGCGCCAGCAGCTTCGGGCAGGGGGATCAGCCCCAGCATTTT.

This clonotype was seen repeatedly, ten times or more. This chain uses TRBV7-2 with TRBJ2-7; D is unclear. In germline, CDR1 is SGHTA, CDR2 FQGNSA. V was cut by 2 bases and J by 6 bases, with 5 bases left in between. The length of the CDR3 is 11 residues. The CDR3, as DNA: TGTGCCAGCAGCTTAACAGTCGAGCAGTACTTC. Its translation: CASSLTVEQYF.

This clonotype was found many times. The gene calls are TRBV7-2 and TRBJ2-1, with 10 bases that match TRBD2. CDR3 size: 20 residues. Per germline, CDR1 SGHTA and CDR2 FQGNSA. Trimming removed 3 bases from V and 0 bases from J; junction bases left unmatched: 14. Here the CDR3 reads CASSLRGASGGHSSYNEQFF. In nucleotides, the CDR3 is TGTGCCAGCAGCTTGCGGGGGGCTAGCGGGGGCCACAGCTCCTACAATGAGCAGTTCTTC.

This clonotype was counted ten times or more. V usage is TRBV5-1 and J usage is TRBJ2-3, with D possibly TRBD2 on 5 matching bases. CDR3 size: 15 residues. The germline CDR1 and CDR2 sequences are SGHRS and YFSETQ. Trimming shortened V by 0 bases and J by 1 base, and 9 bases separated the two germline ends. The CDR3 nucleotides read TGCGCCAGCAGCTTGGCCGTCGGGGGCACAGATACGCAGTATTTT. This encodes CASSLAVGGTDTQYF. Drawing the rest from reference TRBV5-1 and TRBJ2-3, the complete variable domain is KAGVTQTPRYLIKTRGQQVTLSCSPISGHRSVSWYQQTPGQGLQFLFEYFSETQRNKGNFPGRFSGRQFSNSRSEMNVSTLELGDSALYLCASSLAVGGTDTQYFGPGTRLTVL.